This T cell receptor beta chain derives from a study of blood T cells in healthy people across ages. Broader study findings: Across the age range, TCR beta diversity per million T cells fell in a roughly linear way. Compared with aged donors, long-lived donors showed fewer expanded clones, suggesting selection.

With a J-beta primer mix and a sample-barcoded 5' primer, a second PCR ran roughly 6 to 12 cycles. All samples yielded 2.5 million or more CDR3-containing paired-end reads. TCRdb used MiXCR to reprocess the 5' RACE reads, holding one entry per CDR3 protein. The sample holds roughly 680,000 distinct CDR3 sequences, roughly half seen once. The CDR3 has 12 amino acids. Germline V gene lookup returns CDR1 SNHLY and CDR2 FYNNEI. Between the trimmed V and J ends, which lost 4 bases and 5 bases, there was a span of 6 bases. On this clonotype itself: Its antigen is not identified.

This rearrangement joins TRBV2 to TRBJ1-5; no definite D call. The sequenced sample was blood. The source of this sequence is a woman of 80 years or more in good health. This chain's CDR3 is CASSAQDQPQHF. CDR3 DNA: TGTGCCAGCAGTGCCCAGGATCAGCCCCAGCATTTT.